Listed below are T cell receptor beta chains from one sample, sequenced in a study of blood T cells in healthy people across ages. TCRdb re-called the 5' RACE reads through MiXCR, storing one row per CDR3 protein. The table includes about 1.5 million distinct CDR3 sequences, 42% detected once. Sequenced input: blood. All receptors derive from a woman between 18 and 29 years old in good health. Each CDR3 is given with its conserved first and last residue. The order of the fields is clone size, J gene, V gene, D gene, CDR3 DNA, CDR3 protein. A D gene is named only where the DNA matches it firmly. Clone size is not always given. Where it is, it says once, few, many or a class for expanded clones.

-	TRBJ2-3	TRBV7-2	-	TGTGCCAGCAGCCGCGCCTCGGATACGCGGTATTTT	CASSRASDTRYF
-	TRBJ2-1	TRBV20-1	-	TGCAGTGGGATCCGGAGGGGAAGATCCTACAATGAGCAGTTCTTC	CSGIRRGRSYNEQFF
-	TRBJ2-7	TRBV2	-	TGTGCCAGCATGTACTCGAAGGAGGGGAAGATCCACGAGCAGTACTTC	CASMYSKEGKIHEQYF
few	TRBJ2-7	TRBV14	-	TGTGCCAGCAGCCATAGTAGCTCCTACGAGCAGTACTTC	CASSHSSSYEQYF
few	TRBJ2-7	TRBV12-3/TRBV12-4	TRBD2	TGTGCCAGCAGTTCCCTTGGAGCGGGGAGGCAGTACTTC	CASSSLGAGRQYF
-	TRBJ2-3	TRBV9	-	TGTGCCAGCAGCCCTCGTCCCGACACAGATACGCAGTATTTT	CASSPRPDTDTQYF
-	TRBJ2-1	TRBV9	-	TGTGCCAGCAGCGCACTTCATGGCCCCCTCTACAATGAGCAGTTCTTC	CASSALHGPLYNEQFF
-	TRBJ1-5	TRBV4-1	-	TGCGCCAGCAGCCAAAGGGGGGATCAGCCCCAGCATTTT	CASSQRGDQPQHF
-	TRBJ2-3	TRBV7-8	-	TGTGCCAGCAGCCACCGGACTCACACAGATACGCAGTATTTT	CASSHRTHTDTQYF
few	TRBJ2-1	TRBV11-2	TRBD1	TGTGCCAGCAGCATCACCAGGGGGAGCTCCTACAATGAGCAGTTCTTC	CASSITRGSSYNEQFF
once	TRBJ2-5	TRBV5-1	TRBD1	TGCGCCAGCAGCGAGGTAAAGGGGGACAGACAAGAGACCCAGTACTTC	CASSEVKGDRQETQYF
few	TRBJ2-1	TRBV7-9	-	TGTGCCAGCAGCTCTTCCCAGGGGAAATCCTACAATGAGCAGTTCTTC	CASSSSQGKSYNEQFF
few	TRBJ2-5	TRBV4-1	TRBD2	TGCGCCAGCAGCCCCTGGGGACTAGCGGAAGAGACCCAGTACTTC	CASSPWGLAEETQYF
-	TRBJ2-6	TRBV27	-	TGTGCCAGCAGTTTTTGGGGATCTGGGGCCAACGTCCTGACTTTC	CASSFWGSGANVLTF
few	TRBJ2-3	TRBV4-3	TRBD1	TGCGCCAGCAGCCAGGGGACAGACCTTAGCACAGATACGCAGTATTTT	CASSQGTDLSTDTQYF
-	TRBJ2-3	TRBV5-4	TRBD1	TGTGCCAGCAGCTTTACAGGGGCTCCAGATACGCAGTATTTT	CASSFTGAPDTQYF
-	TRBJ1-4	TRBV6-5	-	TGTGCCAGCATGACCCTTGCAACTAATGAAAAACTGTTTTTT	CASMTLATNEKLFF
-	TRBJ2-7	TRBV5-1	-	TGCGCCAGCAGCACCCAGACAGGGACTTACGAGCAGTACTTC	CASSTQTGTYEQYF
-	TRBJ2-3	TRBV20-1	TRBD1	TGCAGTGCTAGAGAAATCCTGGGACAGGGGGCACGTACGCAGTATTTT	CSAREILGQGARTQYF
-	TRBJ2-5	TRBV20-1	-	TGCAGTGCTAGTATCCGGCGAACGTTTTCTATGGGGCATAAGCAGTACTTC	CSASIRRTFSMGHKQYF
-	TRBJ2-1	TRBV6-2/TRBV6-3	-	TGTGCCAGCATGCGGACAGCCTACAATGAGCAGTTCTTC	CASMRTAYNEQFF
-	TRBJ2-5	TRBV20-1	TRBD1	TGCAGTGCTAGGGACAGGGGGGTAGAGACCCAGTACTTC	CSARDRGVETQYF
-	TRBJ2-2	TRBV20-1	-	TGCAGTGCTAGAGATCTCGGGGCCGGGGAGCTGTTTTTT	CSARDLGAGELFF
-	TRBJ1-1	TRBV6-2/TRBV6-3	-	TGTGCCAGCAGTTCGCGAGGGGGACACACTGAAGCTTTCTTT	CASSSRGGHTEAFF
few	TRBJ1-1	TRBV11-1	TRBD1	TGTGCCAGCAGCGAGGGACAGGGGTACACTGAAGCTTTCTTT	CASSEGQGYTEAFF
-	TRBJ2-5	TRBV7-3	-	TGTGCCAGCAGCGCCACCGGGCTACAAGAGACCCAGTACTTC	CASSATGLQETQYF
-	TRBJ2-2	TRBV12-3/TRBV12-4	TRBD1	TGTGCCAGCAGTTCAGGGGGTGGCACCGGGGAGCTGTTTTTT	CASSSGGGTGELFF
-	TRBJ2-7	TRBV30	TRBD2	TGTGCCTGGAGTTACGGACTAGCGCGGGAGCAGTACTTC	CAWSYGLAREQYF
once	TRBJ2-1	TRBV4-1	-	TGCGCCAGCAGGCGTAGTATAGCGGTGCCCTACAATGAGCAGTTCTTC	CASRRSIAVPYNEQFF
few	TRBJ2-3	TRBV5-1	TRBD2	TGCGCCAGCAGTCAGCGGAGCGGGGGACTGAGCACAGATACGCAGTATTTT	CASSQRSGGLSTDTQYF
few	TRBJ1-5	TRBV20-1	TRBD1	TGCAGTGCTAGAAAAGGCGGCAGGGGGCAGCCCCAGCATTTT	CSARKGGRGQPQHF
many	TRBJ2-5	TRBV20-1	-	TGCAGTGCTAGGTATCAGGGTAGTGAGACCCAGTACTTC	CSARYQGSETQYF
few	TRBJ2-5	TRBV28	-	TGTGCCAGCAGTTTACACCATTCTAAAGAGACCCAGTACTTC	CASSLHHSKETQYF
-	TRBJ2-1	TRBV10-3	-	TGTGCCATCAGCCGTACCAATGAGCAGTTCTTC	CAISRTNEQFF
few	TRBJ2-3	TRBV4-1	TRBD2	TGCGCCAGCAGGGGAGTAGCGGGGAGTAGCACAGATACGCAGTATTTT	CASRGVAGSSTDTQYF
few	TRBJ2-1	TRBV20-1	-	TGCAGTGCGAATCTAGCGACCGTTACCTACAATGAGCAGTTCTTC	CSANLATVTYNEQFF
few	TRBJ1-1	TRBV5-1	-	TGCGCCAGCAGTATGCACACCGTGAACACTGAAGCTTTCTTT	CASSMHTVNTEAFF
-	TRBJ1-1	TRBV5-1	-	TGCGCCAGCAGCGGGGGACGATTGGGGTTGAACACTGAAGCTTTCTTT	CASSGGRLGLNTEAFF
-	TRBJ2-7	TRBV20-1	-	TGCAGTGTTAGAGATCGTGGGCAGATCCTCCTAAGCGAGCAGTACTTC	CSVRDRGQILLSEQYF
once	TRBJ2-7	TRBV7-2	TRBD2	TGTGCCAGCAGCCCACTAGCGGGGGCCCCGAGAGAGCAGTACTTC	CASSPLAGAPREQYF
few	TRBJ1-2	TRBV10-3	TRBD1	TGTGCCACTTCGACCGGGACAGAGTATGGCTACACCTTC	CATSTGTEYGYTF
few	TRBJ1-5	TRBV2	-	TGTGCCAGCAGTGCGTCGGCCGTTAGCAATCAGCCCCAGCATTTT	CASSASAVSNQPQHF
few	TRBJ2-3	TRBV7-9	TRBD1	TGTGCCAGCAGCTCGGGACAGGGCGTAGATACGCAGTATTTT	CASSSGQGVDTQYF
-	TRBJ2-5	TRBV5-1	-	TGCGCCAGCAGCGGACAGCCTCAAGAGACCCAGTACTTC	CASSGQPQETQYF
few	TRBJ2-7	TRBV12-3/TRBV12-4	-	TGTGCCAGCAGTGTGATCGGAACCTACGAGCAGTACTTC	CASSVIGTYEQYF
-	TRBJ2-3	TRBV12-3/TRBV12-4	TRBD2	TGTGCCAGCAGTTTAAGGTCCAGCGGGGGTAGCACAGATACGCAGTATTTT	CASSLRSSGGSTDTQYF
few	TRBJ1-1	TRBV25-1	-	TGTGCCAGCAGTGAATATCAAGGAGTCAACACTGAAGCTTTCTTT	CASSEYQGVNTEAFF
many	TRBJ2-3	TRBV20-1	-	TGCAGCTCCGGGGGAAGCACAGATACGCAGTATTTT	CSSGGSTDTQYF
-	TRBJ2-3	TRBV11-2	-	TGTGCCAGCAGCTTAGGGGCTCAGCCCACCGGCGCAGATATGCAGTATTTT	CASSLGAQPTGADMQYF
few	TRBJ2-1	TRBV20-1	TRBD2	TGCAGTGCTAGGGTGGGAGGGAGAACTGATGAGCAGTTCTTC	CSARVGGRTDEQFF
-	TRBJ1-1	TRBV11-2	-	TGTGCCAGCAGCTTAGCGGGCGCAGGGAGGAACACTGAAGCTTTCTTT	CASSLAGAGRNTEAFF
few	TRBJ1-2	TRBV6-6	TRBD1	TGTGCCAGCCGCCCGGGACAGGGACGCTATGGCTACACCTTC	CASRPGQGRYGYTF